The next 17 T cell receptor beta chains were all read from a single sample in a study of T cells in Graves' hyperthyroidism and ophthalmopathy. RNA transcripts served as the template for amplifying TCR beta CDR3 regions. The TCR CDR3 first-round RT-PCR relied on the HTBI primer set. Each CDR3 protein is one row after TCRdb ran MiXCR on the multiplex PCR reads. The table includes 450,000 to 650,000 distinct CDR3 sequences, 17% detected once. Sequences were obtained from blood. The receptors come from a woman aged 18-30 years with Graves' ophthalmopathy.

This clonotype was seen more than once but under ten times. The chain recombines TRBV4-1 with TRBJ2-1; 7 bases are shared with TRBD2. The CDR3 covers 17 residues. CDR1 is MGHRA, CDR2 YSYEKL, per germline. With 1 base clipped from V and 7 bases from J, the junction kept 13 bases outside the gene matches. Written as DNA, the CDR3 is TGCGCCAGCAGCCAAGCGAATTTGGGCGGGGGTGGAAATGAGCAGTTCTTC. Encoded protein: CASSQANLGGGGNEQFF.

This chain links TRBV10-1 with TRBJ2-7; 10 bases align to TRBD2. The germline CDR1 and CDR2 sequences are WNHNN and SYGVQD (reference sequence). Trimming removed 8 bases from V and 0 bases from J; junction bases left unmatched: 10. CDR3 length equals 16 residues. CDR3 sequence (DNA): TGCGCCAGCCTTTGTAGGACTAGCGGCAGCTCCTACGAGCAGTACTTC. Its protein product is CASLCRTSGSSYEQYF.

This clonotype appeared once. This may stem from a read error, because a much larger clone lies one nucleotide away. The chain employs TRBV12-3 or TRBV12-4 and TRBJ1-1; D not certain. Trimming left V 6 bases short and J 4 bases short, with 18 bases between. This CDR3 has 15 amino acids. The CDR3 nucleotides are TGTGCCAGCAGAACCTACAGCGGGCTGGGCACTGAAGCTTTCTTT. As protein: CASRTYSGLGTEAFF.

Note on this clonotype: Just one base apart from a much larger clone, this may be a read error. V gene TRBV27 combines with J gene TRBJ2-7; a possible D gene is TRBD2 (5 bases). The CDR3 has 12 residues. Germline V CDR1 and CDR2: MNHEY, SMNVEV (reference sequence). Trimming stripped 6 bases from V and 3 bases from J, with 9 bases between. The CDR3 loop is CASREVGYEQYF. The CDR3 DNA reads TGTGCCAGCAGGGAGGTCGGCTACGAGCAGTACTTC.

This clonotype was seen at least ten times. The chain combines TRBV6-5 with TRBJ1-2; no firm D call. Trimming shortened V by 0 bases and J by 3 bases, and 8 bases separated the two germline ends. Germline CDR1 and CDR2: MNHEY and SVGAGI. This CDR3 has 14 amino acids. CDR3 residues: CASSYSAGDYGYTF. CDR3 coding DNA: TGTGCCAGCAGTTACTCGGCGGGAGACTATGGCTACACCTTC.

This clonotype showed up just a few times. The CDR3: CASSLEPRGAGTGLYSNQPQHF. The CDR3 DNA sequence: TGTGCCAGCAGCTTAGAACCTAGGGGGGCGGGGACAGGACTTTATAGCAATCAGCCCCAGCATTTT. The gene calls are TRBV11-3 and TRBJ1-5, with TRBD1 matching over 8 bases. V lost 0 bases, J lost 0 bases, and 19 bases stayed unmatched. The germline gives CDR1 SGHNT, CDR2 YENEEA. There are 22 residues in the CDR3.

This clonotype was counted many times. The chain has TRBV2 and TRBJ1-4; maybe TRBD1 (6 bases). The CDR3 is made up of 13 amino acids. Germline lookup yields CDR1 SNHLY and CDR2 FYNNEI. Trimming took 2 bases from V and 13 from J, leaving 14 bases between them. In DNA form, the CDR3 reads TGTGCCAGCAGTGAATACGGGGGCGGGCGACTGTTTTTT. It codes for CASSEYGGGRLFF.

This rearrangement joins TRBV5-6 to TRBJ1-5; D gene ambiguous. There are 16 residues in the CDR3. Germline V lookup: CDR1 SGHDT, CDR2 YYEEEE. The V end was cut by 0 bases, the J end by 0 bases, with 10 bases between. Here the CDR3 DNA reads TGTGCCAGCAGCTTGGGCGGTATGGATAGCAATCAGCCCCAGCATTTT. It is translated as CASSLGGMDSNQPQHF.

This clonotype occurred many times. The rearrangement links TRBV12-3 or TRBV12-4 to TRBJ1-1; TRBD1 matches at 8 bases. The V gene end was trimmed by 5 bases and the J gene end by 0 bases; junction bases not matched to a gene: 5. The CDR3 spans 15 residues. The CDR3 sequence is CASSARQGLNTEAFF. In nucleotides, the CDR3 is TGTGCCAGCAGTGCCCGACAGGGGCTGAACACTGAAGCTTTCTTT.

This clonotype was seen ten or more times. The V gene is TRBV7-3, the J gene TRBJ2-1, with TRBD2 matching over 7 bases. The V and J ends lost 3 bases and 1 base, in that order; junction bases with no gene match: 3. Germline CDR1 is SGHTA and CDR2 is FQGTGA. The CDR3 consists of 15 residues. CDR3 nucleotide sequence: TGTGCCAGCAGCTTTGGAGCGGGGTCCTACAATGAGCAGTTCTTC. This gives the protein CASSFGAGSYNEQFF.

This clonotype was picked up a small number of times. The chain uses TRBV2 and TRBJ1-2; tentatively, D is TRBD1 (5 bases). CDR1 SNHLY and CDR2 FYNNEI come from the germline V gene. V was cut by 1 base and J by 7 bases, with 7 bases left in between. This CDR3 spans 12 amino acids. For the CDR3, the DNA is TGTGCCAGCAGTGAAGACAGGAGTGGCTACACCTTC. It specifies CASSEDRSGYTF.

The V and J genes are TRBV7-3 and TRBJ2-7; D remains ambiguous. CDR3 length: 15 amino acids. CDR1 SGHTA and CDR2 FQGTGA come from the germline V gene. V was shortened by 3 bases and J by 6 bases, with 18 bases between the two germline ends. The CDR3 reads CASSLAASGGVEQYF. In DNA, the CDR3 is TGTGCCAGCAGCTTGGCTGCCTCCGGTGGGGTCGAGCAGTACTTC.

This clonotype was seen at least ten times. V and J are TRBV12-3 or TRBV12-4 and TRBJ2-5; perhaps TRBD2 as D (5 bases). The length of the CDR3 is 14 residues. V lost 6 bases and J lost 3, with 14 bases in between. DNA of the CDR3: TGTGCCAGCAGACCCTCACTAGAGGAAGAGACCCAGTACTTC. This translates into CASRPSLEEETQYF.

This clonotype occurred a few times. V gene TRBV6-1 combines with J gene TRBJ1-5; 9 positions agree with TRBD1. The CDR3 has 17 residues. V trimming: 5 bases; J trimming: 1 base; junction bases outside the gene matches: 9. In germline, CDR1 is MNHNS, CDR2 SASEGT. Written as DNA, the CDR3 is TGTGCCAGCAGTAAACGACAGGGGGTGGTAAGCAATCAGCCCCAGCATTTT. This sequence encodes CASSKRQGVVSNQPQHF.

The chain has TRBV19 and TRBJ1-1; 8 bases map to TRBD1. There are 12 residues in the CDR3. Losses at the gene ends were 9 bases for V and 4 bases for J; bases not matched to a gene: 4. Germline assignment: CDR1 LNHDA and CDR2 SQIVND (reference sequence). The CDR3 DNA sequence: TGTGCCAGCCAGACAGGGGCCACTGAAGCTTTCTTT. This translates into CASQTGATEAFF.

The chain recombines TRBV4-3 with TRBJ2-5, with D tentatively TRBD1 (6 bases). Trimming removed 0 bases from V and 1 base from J, with 15 bases in between. CDR3 length: 17 amino acids. Germline values: CDR1 LGHNA, CDR2 YSLEER. The CDR3 bases are TGCGCCAGCAGCCAAGATCGTGGGGGCTTCGCCCAAGAGACCCAGTACTTC. Amino acid sequence: CASSQDRGGFAQETQYF.

The chain employs TRBV25-1 and TRBJ1-6; TRBD1 matches 9 bases. With 3 bases clipped from V and 8 bases from J, the junction kept 5 bases outside the gene matches. The CDR3 contains 15 residues. The germline gives CDR1 MGHDK, CDR2 SYGVNS. CDR3 amino acids: CASSEGTGLDSPLHF. The CDR3 DNA sequence: TGTGCCAGCAGTGAGGGGACAGGGTTGGATTCACCCCTCCACTTT.